This T cell receptor beta chain was retrieved from a study of beta chain features in type 1 diabetes. This CDR3 spans 12 amino acids. CDR1 and CDR2 from the germline V gene are SQVTM and ANQGSEA. As every portion of the isolated RNA was reverse transcribed, the sequencing read expressed TCRB transcripts. The protocol was immunoSEQ multiplex PCR, while the TCRdb copy is restricted to in-frame clones and leaves out a portion. The sample lists 250,000 or so clones, 27% occurring once. Concerning this clone itself: Its antigen is still unknown. One end of the junction does not line up with germline, which may come from a read error.

General study results and limits: VDJ junctions from patients with type 1 diabetes contained fewer insertions and more deletions.

V and J are TRBV29-1 and TRBJ2-3, with D hard to call. The TCR comes from a man in his thirties or forties in good health. Input material: central memory CD4+ T cells from blood. CDR3 protein: CSGEGNTDTQYF. CDR3 DNA sequence: TGCAGCGGTGAAGGGAACACAGATACGCAGTATTTT.